Sequencing of this T cell receptor (beta chain) was carried out in a study of blood T cell repertoires in COVID-19. Data came from immunoSEQ multiplex PCR; TCRdb stores just in-frame clones and leaves some out. The sample gives about 400,000 clones, approximately 86% of which show up once; around 7.5% is in the top ten. This CDR3 comprises 13 residues. CDR1 is MNHEY and CDR2 is SVGAGI in the germline V gene. J was trimmed by 3 bases and V by 3 bases; bases with no gene match: 2. The V gene is TRBV6-5, the J gene TRBJ2-7; TRBD1 matches 7 bases. The material sequenced was peripheral blood. The TCR sequence derives from a woman aged 60-70 years with COVID-19, enrolled during active disease. The CDR3 region has the DNA TGTGCCAGCAGTTATACAGGGGTCTACGAGCAGTACTTC. It codes for CASSYTGVYEQYF.